The 7 T cell receptor beta chains given below trace back to one sample, sequenced in a study of CXCR3 chemokines and chemotherapy response in bladder cancer. From the PCR reads, TCRdb called clonotypes with MiXCR, one entry per CDR3 protein. The data show around 1,400 distinct CDR3 sequences, with 5.8% seen just once and approximately 16% held by the top ten. This sample was gathered from a patient whose treatment included neoadjuvant chemotherapy. These receptors originate from a human donor with bladder cancer that responded to neoadjuvant chemotherapy.

This clonotype was picked up a small number of times. The V gene is TRBV28, the J gene TRBJ2-2, with a weak D call TRBD1 (6 bases). The CDR3 length is 18 residues. Deletions cut 4 bases from V and 4 bases from J, with 22 bases between. CDR1 and CDR2 from the germline V gene are MDHEN and SYDVKM. Here the CDR3 reads CASSSAPFDRLGTGELFF. The CDR3 nucleotides read TGTGCCAGCAGTTCAGCCCCCTTCGACAGGTTAGGCACCGGGGAGCTGTTTTTT.

This clonotype occurred a few times. CDR3 bases: TGTGCCAGCAGTTCCATCAACCCTCAACTAGCGGGGCCTCAAGGGACGCAGTATTTT. Protein: CASSSINPQLAGPQGTQYF. The chain uses TRBV6-2 or TRBV6-3 and TRBJ2-3; 10 nucleotides match TRBD2. The CDR3 is 19 residues long. The germline V gene has CDR1 MNHEY and CDR2 SVGEGT. V trimming: 4 bases; J trimming: 9 bases; junction bases outside the gene matches: 22.

This clonotype was detected ten times or more. The J gene is TRBJ1-1, the V gene TRBV12-3 or TRBV12-4, with 8 bases lining up with TRBD1. The CDR3 covers 15 residues. With 4 bases clipped from V and 5 bases from J, the junction kept 9 bases outside the gene matches. The DNA for the CDR3 is TGTGCCAGCAGTTCAGGACAGGGCAGGTTGACTGAAGCTTTCTTT. Protein: CASSSGQGRLTEAFF.

This clonotype is labeled as medium-sized. This chain uses TRBV6-5 with TRBJ2-7, with a possible D match to TRBD1 (6 bases). The CDR3 spans 14 residues. From germline, CDR1 is MNHEY and CDR2 SVGAGI. The V end was cut by 6 bases, the J end by 1 base, with 13 bases between. CDR3 amino acids: CASRRSGESYEQYF. CDR3 coding DNA: TGTGCCAGCAGAAGGTCAGGGGAATCCTACGAGCAGTACTTC.

Within the sample, this clonotype is medium-sized. The rearrangement uses TRBV12-3 or TRBV12-4 and TRBJ2-1; no definite D call. The V gene lost 6 bases and the J gene lost 4 bases, with 10 bases spanning the gap. The CDR3 length is 13 residues. This chain's CDR3 is CASSSEMYNEQFF. CDR3 nucleotides: TGTGCCAGCAGCTCCGAGATGTACAATGAGCAGTTCTTC.

The chain combines TRBV28 with TRBJ2-5; maybe TRBD2 (6 bases). This CDR3 is built from 14 residues. The V and J ends lost 3 bases and 5 bases respectively, with 13 bases between them. Per the germline V gene, CDR1 is MDHEN and CDR2 is SYDVKM. The DNA of the CDR3 is TGTGCCAGCAGTTTCCAGGGAGGCGAGGAGACCCAGTACTTC. It yields the protein CASSFQGGEETQYF.

This clonotype appeared many times. The rearrangement joins TRBV19 to TRBJ1-5; D may be TRBD1 (5 bases). The CDR3 contains 16 residues. The V and J ends lost 5 bases and 3 bases respectively, with 17 bases between them. Per the germline V gene, CDR1 is LNHDA and CDR2 is SQIVND (reference sequence). The CDR3 is CASSLAGRVTNQPQHF. As DNA, the CDR3 is TGTGCCAGTAGTCTGGCAGGGAGAGTTACCAATCAGCCCCAGCATTTT.